This T cell receptor (beta chain) was sequenced for a study of blood T cell repertoires in COVID-19. Study overall: The United States, Italy and Spain supplied acute and convalescent COVID-19 samples. From T cells, B-cell-depleted T cells, or PBMCs came the material, which was cDNA or gDNA.

Only in-frame clones appear in the TCRdb table, and some are missing; sequencing was by immunoSEQ multiplex PCR. The data hold around 57,000 clones, with roughly 84% observed a single time. CDR1 and CDR2 (germline): MDHEN, SYDVKM. The CDR3 has 16 residues. Trimming removed 6 bases from V and 3 bases from J; junction bases left unmatched: 13. The J gene is TRBJ2-7, the V gene TRBV28; the match to TRBD1 covers 8 bases. This TCR was sampled from a woman aged 70-85 years with acute or convalescent COVID-19. The sequenced material came from peripheral blood. CDR3 amino acids: CASSPYGQGARYEQYF. The CDR3 bases are TGTGCCAGCAGCCCCTACGGGCAGGGGGCCCGCTACGAGCAGTACTTC.